This T cell receptor (beta chain) was recorded in a study of spatial heterogeneity in lung cancer. The presence of a unique molecular identifier marked each TCR cDNA molecule. In TCRdb, the 5' RACE reads were re-called with MiXCR into one record per CDR3 protein. The sample includes 9,500 to 12,000 distinct CDR3 sequences, 5.5% to 7.5% of them seen just once. This clonotype was picked up many times. Noted time point: sample taken at primary tumor resection. The receptor's source is a male donor with early-stage non-small cell lung cancer. The specimen comprised PBMCs, sampled at surgery.

CDR3 protein: CASIMGQGQPQHF. CDR3 nucleotides: TGTGCCAGCATCATGGGGCAGGGGCAGCCCCAGCATTTT. The rearrangement links TRBV12-3 or TRBV12-4 to TRBJ1-5; possible D gene TRBD1, 6 bases. V shed 7 bases and J shed 7 bases, with 14 bases lying between them. CDR3 length equals 13 residues.